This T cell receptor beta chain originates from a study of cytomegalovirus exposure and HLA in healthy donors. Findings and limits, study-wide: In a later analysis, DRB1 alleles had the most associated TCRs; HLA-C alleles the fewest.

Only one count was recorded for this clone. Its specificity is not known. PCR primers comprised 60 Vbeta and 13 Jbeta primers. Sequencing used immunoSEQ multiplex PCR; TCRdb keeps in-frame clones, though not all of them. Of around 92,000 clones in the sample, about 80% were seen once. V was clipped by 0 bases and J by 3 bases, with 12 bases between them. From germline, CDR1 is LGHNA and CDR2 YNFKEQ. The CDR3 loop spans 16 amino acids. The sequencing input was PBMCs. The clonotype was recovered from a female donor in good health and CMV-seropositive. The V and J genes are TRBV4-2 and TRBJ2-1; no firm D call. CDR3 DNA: TGTGCCAGCAGCCAAGATCTGAGACTGGACTACAATGAGCAGTTCTTC. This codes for CASSQDLRLDYNEQFF.